The rows below give T cell receptor beta chains drawn from one sample of a study of cytomegalovirus exposure and HLA in healthy donors. TCRdb keeps only in-frame clones here, not all; method: immunoSEQ multiplex PCR. The table shows around 170,000 clones, with 80% to 85% occurring only once. Sequenced material: PBMCs. All receptors derive from a woman aged 18-35 years in good health and CMV-seronegative. Each CDR3 is given with its conserved first and last residue. Fields, in order: J gene, clone size, V gene, D gene, CDR3 DNA, CDR3 protein. D genes are given only for firm matches. Some rows mark clone size as missing; the rest say once, few, many or name a class of expanded clone.

j_gene: TRBJ2-3
abundance: NA
v_gene: TRBV9
d_gene: TRBD1
CDR3nt: TGTGCCAGCAGTGGGGACAGGTCGGGAGATACGCAGTATTTT
CDR3aa: CASSGDRSGDTQYF

j_gene: TRBJ2-2
abundance: NA
v_gene: TRBV28
d_gene: TRBD2
CDR3nt: TGTGCCAGCAGTTCGGGACTAGCGGGAGGGCCCGGGGAGCTGTTTTTT
CDR3aa: CASSSGLAGGPGELFF

j_gene: TRBJ2-1
abundance: NA
v_gene: TRBV9
d_gene: TRBD1
CDR3nt: TGTGCCAGCAGCCCCCCGGGACAGGAATTCTATGAGCAGTTCTTC
CDR3aa: CASSPPGQEFYEQFF

j_gene: TRBJ2-7
abundance: NA
v_gene: TRBV5-1
d_gene: TRBD1
CDR3nt: TGCGCCAGCAGCTCGACAGGGGCCCCCTACGAGCAGTACTTC
CDR3aa: CASSSTGAPYEQYF

j_gene: TRBJ2-3
abundance: NA
v_gene: TRBV27
d_gene: TRBD2
CDR3nt: TGTGCCAGCAGTTTACCGGGGAGGGTGGATACGCAGTATTTT
CDR3aa: CASSLPGRVDTQYF

j_gene: TRBJ2-1
abundance: NA
v_gene: TRBV6-5
d_gene: TRBD2
CDR3nt: TGTGCCAGCAGTTGGGGCGGGGGTAGGAATGAGCAGTTCTTC
CDR3aa: CASSWGGGRNEQFF

j_gene: TRBJ2-1
abundance: NA
v_gene: TRBV15
d_gene: TRBD2
CDR3nt: TGTGCCACCAGCGAAAGAACCGGGACTAGTACCTACAATGAGCAGTTCTTC
CDR3aa: CATSERTGTSTYNEQFF

j_gene: TRBJ2-7
abundance: NA
v_gene: TRBV27
d_gene: TRBD2
CDR3nt: TGTGCCAGCAGCCGTCCCGGGACTAGCGGGAGGGAGTACGAGCAGTACTTC
CDR3aa: CASSRPGTSGREYEQYF

j_gene: TRBJ2-7
abundance: once
v_gene: TRBV5-1
d_gene: TRBD2
CDR3nt: TGCGCCAGCAGCTTGGAGGCGCGGGGGGGTTTCGAGCAGTACTTC
CDR3aa: CASSLEARGGFEQYF

j_gene: TRBJ1-1
abundance: NA
v_gene: TRBV4-1
d_gene: NA
CDR3nt: TGCGCCAGCAGCCAAGGTCCGAGTACGAACACTGAAGCTTTCTTT
CDR3aa: CASSQGPSTNTEAFF

j_gene: TRBJ2-7
abundance: NA
v_gene: TRBV7-3
d_gene: NA
CDR3nt: TGTGCCAGCAGCCGCGGGGACTCCTACGAGCAGTACTTC
CDR3aa: CASSRGDSYEQYF

j_gene: TRBJ2-5
abundance: NA
v_gene: TRBV7-3
d_gene: TRBD2
CDR3nt: TGTGCCAGCAGCTTAACGGACGGGGGGGTGGAGACCCAGTACTTC
CDR3aa: CASSLTDGGVETQYF

j_gene: TRBJ2-2
abundance: once
v_gene: TRBV28
d_gene: NA
CDR3nt: TGTGCCAGCAGTTTCCCCAGGGGAAACACCGGGGAGCTGTTTTTT
CDR3aa: CASSFPRGNTGELFF

j_gene: TRBJ1-6
abundance: NA
v_gene: TRBV7-9
d_gene: NA
CDR3nt: TGTGCCAGCAGCTTGGGGGTGGGGGGTTCACCCCTCCACTTT
CDR3aa: CASSLGVGGSPLHF

j_gene: TRBJ2-1
abundance: NA
v_gene: TRBV28
d_gene: TRBD2
CDR3nt: TGTGCCAGCAGTTTATGGGCGGCGGGAGGGCTCAATGAGCAGTTCTTC
CDR3aa: CASSLWAAGGLNEQFF

j_gene: TRBJ2-5
abundance: NA
v_gene: TRBV5-4
d_gene: NA
CDR3nt: TGTGCCAGCAGCCCCTACTCAGGGGAGACCCAGTACTTC
CDR3aa: CASSPYSGETQYF

j_gene: TRBJ1-2
abundance: NA
v_gene: TRBV28
d_gene: NA
CDR3nt: TGTGCCAGCAGTTTAGGAGAGCGCTACACCTTC
CDR3aa: CASSLGERYTF

j_gene: TRBJ2-5
abundance: NA
v_gene: TRBV5-1
d_gene: TRBD2
CDR3nt: TGCGCCAGCGCGGGGACTAGCGGAAGGGAGCAGTACTTC
CDR3aa: CASAGTSGREQYF

j_gene: TRBJ2-7
abundance: few
v_gene: TRBV2
d_gene: NA
CDR3nt: TGTGCCAGCGGACTCCGCTACGAGCAGTACTTC
CDR3aa: CASGLRYEQYF

j_gene: TRBJ1-1
abundance: NA
v_gene: TRBV9
d_gene: NA
CDR3nt: TGTGCCAGCAGCGCCCTGGCAGGTCTCTCTGAAGCTTTCTTT
CDR3aa: CASSALAGLSEAFF

j_gene: TRBJ2-7
abundance: NA
v_gene: TRBV6-6
d_gene: TRBD2
CDR3nt: TGTGCCAGCAGGTCCGCCGGGACTAGCGGGCGCGGCGAGCAGTACTTC
CDR3aa: CASRSAGTSGRGEQYF

j_gene: TRBJ2-2
abundance: NA
v_gene: TRBV30
d_gene: NA
CDR3nt: TGTGCCTGGAGTCAGAACACCGGGGAGCTGTTTTTT
CDR3aa: CAWSQNTGELFF

j_gene: TRBJ1-1
abundance: NA
v_gene: TRBV27
d_gene: TRBD1
CDR3nt: TGTGCCAGCAGTCCTGAGACAGGGGGCATTACTGAAGCTTTCTTT
CDR3aa: CASSPETGGITEAFF

j_gene: TRBJ1-3
abundance: NA
v_gene: TRBV10-3
d_gene: NA
CDR3nt: TGTGCCATCAGCGGGAAAGGACGGCCCCTTATCTCTGGAAACACCATATATTTT
CDR3aa: CAISGKGRPLISGNTIYF

j_gene: TRBJ2-3
abundance: NA
v_gene: TRBV27
d_gene: NA
CDR3nt: TGTGCCAGCAGCCCCGGGGGGCGCCCAGATACGCAGTATTTT
CDR3aa: CASSPGGRPDTQYF

j_gene: TRBJ2-3
abundance: once
v_gene: TRBV5-1
d_gene: TRBD1
CDR3nt: TGCGCCAGCAGCTCGGGACAGCCCAGCACAGATACGCAGTATTTT
CDR3aa: CASSSGQPSTDTQYF

j_gene: TRBJ2-7
abundance: NA
v_gene: TRBV6-5
d_gene: NA
CDR3nt: TGTGCCAGCAGTTGCTCGGTAACAGTTCCCTACGAGCAGTACTTC
CDR3aa: CASSCSVTVPYEQYF

j_gene: TRBJ2-2
abundance: NA
v_gene: TRBV5-1
d_gene: NA
CDR3nt: TGCGCCAGCAGCTTGCCTAGCCTCGACACCGGGGAGCTGTTTTTT
CDR3aa: CASSLPSLDTGELFF

j_gene: TRBJ1-4
abundance: NA
v_gene: TRBV19
d_gene: TRBD1
CDR3nt: TGTGCCAGTAGTAAGGGACCGACAGGGGTGAGCGAAAAACTGTTTTTT
CDR3aa: CASSKGPTGVSEKLFF

j_gene: TRBJ2-7
abundance: few
v_gene: TRBV5-1
d_gene: TRBD1
CDR3nt: TGCGCCAGCAGCTCGTGGACAGGGCCTTTCTCCTACGAGCAGTACTTC
CDR3aa: CASSSWTGPFSYEQYF

j_gene: TRBJ2-3
abundance: once
v_gene: TRBV15
d_gene: NA
CDR3nt: TGTGCCACCAGCAGAGATAGTGAGAAAGATACGCAGTATTTT
CDR3aa: CATSRDSEKDTQYF

j_gene: TRBJ1-1
abundance: NA
v_gene: TRBV5-1
d_gene: NA
CDR3nt: TGCGCCAGCAGCTTGGGACGGGGAATGAACACTGAAGCTTTCTTT
CDR3aa: CASSLGRGMNTEAFF

j_gene: TRBJ1-4
abundance: NA
v_gene: TRBV6-5
d_gene: NA
CDR3nt: TGTGCCAGCAGTCCTACTGGACGGGAAGAAAAACTGCTTTTT
CDR3aa: CASSPTGREEKLLF

j_gene: TRBJ2-3
abundance: NA
v_gene: TRBV5-1
d_gene: TRBD2
CDR3nt: TGCGCCAGCAGCTTGGGACTAGCGGGCACAGATACGCAGTATTTT
CDR3aa: CASSLGLAGTDTQYF

j_gene: TRBJ1-2
abundance: NA
v_gene: TRBV29-1
d_gene: TRBD1
CDR3nt: TGCAGCGTTGAAGACACAGGGGACTATGGCTACACCTTC
CDR3aa: CSVEDTGDYGYTF

j_gene: TRBJ1-1
abundance: once
v_gene: TRBV5-1
d_gene: NA
CDR3nt: TGCGCCAGCAGCTTGGGTGGGGGGGGGCTGGTCACTGAAGCTTTCTTT
CDR3aa: CASSLGGGGLVTEAFF

j_gene: TRBJ1-4
abundance: NA
v_gene: TRBV6-5
d_gene: NA
CDR3nt: TGTGCCAGCAGTGAAGGGGATCCTAATGAAAAACTGTTTTTT
CDR3aa: CASSEGDPNEKLFF

j_gene: TRBJ1-1
abundance: NA
v_gene: TRBV19
d_gene: NA
CDR3nt: TGTGCCAGTAGTTCGACAGAAGCTTTCTTT
CDR3aa: CASSSTEAFF

j_gene: TRBJ2-5
abundance: few
v_gene: TRBV27
d_gene: TRBD2
CDR3nt: TGTGCCAGCAGTCCCCCCGAGAGCGGGGGGGCGGGGGAGACCCAGTACTTC
CDR3aa: CASSPPESGGAGETQYF

j_gene: TRBJ1-1
abundance: NA
v_gene: TRBV6-6
d_gene: TRBD1
CDR3nt: TGTGCCAGCAGATTTCAGGGGGGGAACACTGAAGCTTTCTTT
CDR3aa: CASRFQGGNTEAFF

j_gene: TRBJ1-1
abundance: NA
v_gene: TRBV11-3
d_gene: NA
CDR3nt: TGTGCCAGCAGCTCGGGGAAGACTATGAACACTGAAGCTTTCTTT
CDR3aa: CASSSGKTMNTEAFF

j_gene: TRBJ2-2
abundance: NA
v_gene: TRBV5-1
d_gene: NA
CDR3nt: TGCGCCAGCAGCTTGGTGGGCCAGGACACCGGGGAGCTGTTTTTT
CDR3aa: CASSLVGQDTGELFF

j_gene: TRBJ1-1
abundance: once
v_gene: TRBV10-1
d_gene: TRBD1
CDR3nt: TGCGCCAGCAACGGACAGGGGAACACTGAAGCTTTCTTT
CDR3aa: CASNGQGNTEAFF

j_gene: TRBJ2-3
abundance: NA
v_gene: TRBV7-9
d_gene: TRBD2
CDR3nt: TGTGCCAGCAGCACTTCGCTAGCGGGGGGGCTCACAGATACGCAGTATTTT
CDR3aa: CASSTSLAGGLTDTQYF

j_gene: TRBJ2-1
abundance: once
v_gene: TRBV7-9
d_gene: NA
CDR3nt: TGTGCCAGCAGCTTAGCTTATATCGTGGGGCCAGGCAATGAGCAGTTCTTC
CDR3aa: CASSLAYIVGPGNEQFF

j_gene: TRBJ1-6
abundance: NA
v_gene: TRBV5-1
d_gene: NA
CDR3nt: TGCGCCAGCAAGGGGGTGGTGTATAATTCACCCCTCCACTTT
CDR3aa: CASKGVVYNSPLHF

j_gene: TRBJ2-2
abundance: NA
v_gene: TRBV7-9
d_gene: TRBD2
CDR3nt: TGTGCCAGCAGCTCACCGACTAGCGGGGGTACGAACACCGGGGAGCTGTTTTTT
CDR3aa: CASSSPTSGGTNTGELFF

j_gene: TRBJ2-3
abundance: NA
v_gene: TRBV9
d_gene: NA
CDR3nt: TGTGCCAGCAGCGTAGGTAACCGGGACACAGATACGCAGTATTTT
CDR3aa: CASSVGNRDTDTQYF